This T cell receptor (beta chain) was captured by sequencing in a study of identical twins. General study findings and limits: Within monozygotic twins, out-of-frame TCR alpha sharing was underestimated by the models.

Ten or more counts support this clonotype. The target antigen is unknown. Among all donors, each was a healthy Caucasian. Template switching created a universal primer site, and the cDNA included unique molecular identifiers. TCRdb independently ran MiXCR on the 5' RACE reads; one entry per CDR3 protein. The sample has 200,000 to 300,000 distinct CDR3 sequences; approximately 8% are singletons. Trimming shortened V by 3 bases and J by 4 bases, and 12 bases separated the two germline ends. Germline loops: CDR1 SEHNR, CDR2 FQNEAQ (reference sequence). This CDR3 region has 14 residues. These data were also reused for a study on yellow fever vaccine responses in identical twins. That paper states: It has been reported that, in twins, the vaccine T cell response seemed partly convergent and partly personalized.

This sequence was found in a woman aged 18-30 years in good health. Specimen: CD8+ T cells sorted from blood. This chain connects TRBV7-9 to TRBJ1-1; perhaps TRBD1 as D (6 bases). The CDR3 loop is CASSFLQGSTEAFF. DNA of the CDR3: TGTGCCAGCAGCTTTCTACAGGGTAGCACTGAAGCTTTCTTT.